Listed below are T cell receptor beta chains from one sample, sequenced in a study of T-cell reconstitution after alpha-beta-depleted transplantation in children. TCRdb processed the PCR reads anew with MiXCR; each CDR3 protein has one entry. The sample gives about 640,000 distinct CDR3 sequences, 16% of which show up once; about 1.1% is in the top ten. The specimen comprised PBMCs from the stem cell graft donor, sampled from the stem cell graft. The receptor set was obtained from a human donor who donated a stem cell graft to a child with acute myeloid leukemia. CDR3s leave out the opening cysteine and the closing phenylalanine or tryptophan. The order of the fields is D gene, V gene, clone size, J gene, CDR3 protein. D genes are given only for firm matches. Clone size is given for some rows only: seen once, a few or many times, or a class if the clone is expanded.

D: -; V: TRBV20-1; size: few; J: TRBJ2-1; CDR3: SARRPVSYNEQF
D: TRBD2; V: TRBV7-7; size: -; J: TRBJ2-1; CDR3: ASSAQLAGGYNEQF
D: -; V: TRBV5-4; size: few; J: TRBJ2-3; CDR3: ASRGGGLGTQY
D: -; V: TRBV5-1; size: few; J: TRBJ1-1; CDR3: ASSLGPNQARTEAF
D: TRBD1; V: TRBV7-9; size: -; J: TRBJ2-1; CDR3: ASSRRDRGRVEQF
D: -; V: TRBV25-1; size: few; J: TRBJ1-2; CDR3: ASSEFKGPFYGYT
D: TRBD2; V: TRBV20-1; size: -; J: TRBJ2-1; CDR3: CARDPIAGGPYNEQF
D: -; V: TRBV7-3; size: many; J: TRBJ2-1; CDR3: ASSYEGGAVNEQF
D: -; V: TRBV4-3; size: many; J: TRBJ2-2; CDR3: ASSPDTGTNTGELF
D: -; V: TRBV5-1; size: many; J: TRBJ2-3; CDR3: ASSPGLEGNTQY
D: -; V: TRBV6-5; size: -; J: TRBJ1-5; CDR3: ASSSVINQPQH
D: -; V: TRBV21-1; size: -; J: TRBJ2-3; CDR3: ASSKDPPLEFTDTQY
D: -; V: TRBV12-3/TRBV12-4; size: few; J: TRBJ2-1; CDR3: ASTDILGEGDSYNEQF
D: -; V: TRBV7-9; size: few; J: TRBJ2-7; CDR3: ASSRLSGTYEQY
D: -; V: TRBV5-1; size: -; J: TRBJ1-5; CDR3: ASSDTPNQPQH
D: TRBD2; V: TRBV11-2; size: -; J: TRBJ2-3; CDR3: ASSSTSGGRTDTQY
D: -; V: TRBV7-2; size: few; J: TRBJ2-7; CDR3: ASSTPGRGTAPYEQY
D: -; V: TRBV7-9; size: few; J: TRBJ1-5; CDR3: ASSRGIQPQH
D: -; V: TRBV30; size: -; J: TRBJ2-7; CDR3: AWSELYEQY
D: TRBD2; V: TRBV7-2; size: -; J: TRBJ2-5; CDR3: ASSPRREWRETQY
D: -; V: TRBV15; size: many; J: TRBJ2-1; CDR3: ATSRVAKSSYNEQF
D: -; V: TRBV20-1; size: many; J: TRBJ2-1; CDR3: SARAMGRIDEQF
D: -; V: TRBV28; size: -; J: TRBJ1-3; CDR3: ASSWRGTGNTIY
D: -; V: TRBV6-1; size: -; J: TRBJ2-2; CDR3: ASSPMRDTGELF
D: TRBD1; V: TRBV7-9; size: few; J: TRBJ1-1; CDR3: ASSLVTGGNTEAF
D: -; V: TRBV29-1; size: many; J: TRBJ2-1; CDR3: SVDYNEQF
D: -; V: TRBV12-3/TRBV12-4; size: -; J: TRBJ2-3; CDR3: ASSFLRRDTQY
D: -; V: TRBV7-2; size: once; J: TRBJ1-3; CDR3: ATPRENTIY
D: -; V: TRBV21-1; size: -; J: TRBJ2-6; CDR3: ASSKRKASGANVLT
D: TRBD1; V: TRBV5-1; size: -; J: TRBJ1-4; CDR3: ASSYSGQGEKLF
D: TRBD1; V: TRBV7-9; size: -; J: TRBJ1-1; CDR3: ASSPQTGRDTEAF
D: TRBD1; V: TRBV29-1; size: many; J: TRBJ2-6; CDR3: SVDKGAGGANVLT
D: TRBD1; V: TRBV28; size: -; J: TRBJ1-6; CDR3: ASSELTSGGGSPLH
D: -; V: TRBV5-1; size: -; J: TRBJ2-3; CDR3: ASSPLGSPSTDTQY
D: -; V: TRBV18; size: few; J: TRBJ2-5; CDR3: ASSPRLTGGETQY
D: TRBD2; V: TRBV5-1; size: many; J: TRBJ2-1; CDR3: ASSALAGISYNEQF
D: TRBD1; V: TRBV20-1; size: many; J: TRBJ1-2; CDR3: SAIGAGGGYT
D: -; V: TRBV6-1; size: few; J: TRBJ2-7; CDR3: ASRQGVWGEQY
D: -; V: TRBV29-1; size: few; J: TRBJ1-4; CDR3: SLGLGEKLF